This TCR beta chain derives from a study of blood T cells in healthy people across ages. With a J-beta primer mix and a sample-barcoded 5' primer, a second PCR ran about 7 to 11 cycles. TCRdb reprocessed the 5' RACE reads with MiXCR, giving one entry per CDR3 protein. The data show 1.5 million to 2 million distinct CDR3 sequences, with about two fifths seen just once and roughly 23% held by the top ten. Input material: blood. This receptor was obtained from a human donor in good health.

This chain's CDR3 is CASSGAGQTYEQYF. CDR3 in DNA: TGCGCCAGCAGCGGAGCGGGACAGACCTACGAGCAGTACTTC. J is TRBJ2-4 and V is TRBV5-1; D might be TRBD1 or TRBD2, each matching 7 bases. The DNA end is more similar to TRBJ2-7, so the J call may be wrong. Germline V gene lookup returns CDR1 SGHRS and CDR2 YFSETQ. The CDR3 loop spans 14 amino acids.